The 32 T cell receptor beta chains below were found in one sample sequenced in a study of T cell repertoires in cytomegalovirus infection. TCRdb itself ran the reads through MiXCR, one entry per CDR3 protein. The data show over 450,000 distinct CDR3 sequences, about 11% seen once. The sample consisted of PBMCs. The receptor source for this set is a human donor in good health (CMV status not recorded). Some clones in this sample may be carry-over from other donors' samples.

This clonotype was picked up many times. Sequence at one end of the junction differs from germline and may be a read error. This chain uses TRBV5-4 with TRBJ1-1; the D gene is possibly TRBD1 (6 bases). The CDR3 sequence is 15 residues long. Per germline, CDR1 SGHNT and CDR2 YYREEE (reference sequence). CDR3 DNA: TGTGCCAGCAGTTTGGGGGTGGAAGGGGGGACTGAAGCTTTCTTT. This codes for CASSLGVEGGTEAFF.

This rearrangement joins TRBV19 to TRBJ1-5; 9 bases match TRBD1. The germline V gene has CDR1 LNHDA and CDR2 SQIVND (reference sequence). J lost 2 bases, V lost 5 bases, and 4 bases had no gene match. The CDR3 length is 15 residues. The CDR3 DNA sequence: TGTGCCAGTAGTTCGGGGGACAGGGGCAATCAGCCCCAGCATTTT. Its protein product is CASSSGDRGNQPQHF.

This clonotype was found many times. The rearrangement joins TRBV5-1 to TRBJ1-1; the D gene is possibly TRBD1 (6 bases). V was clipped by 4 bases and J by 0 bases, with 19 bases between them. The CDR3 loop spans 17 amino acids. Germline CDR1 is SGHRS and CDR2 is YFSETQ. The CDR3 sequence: CASSLRTGGAMNTEAFF. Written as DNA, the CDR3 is TGCGCCAGCAGCCTCCGAACGGGGGGGGCCATGAACACTGAAGCTTTCTTT. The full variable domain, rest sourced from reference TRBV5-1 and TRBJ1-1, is KAGVTQTPRYLIKTRGQQVTLSCSPISGHRSVSWYQQTPGQGLQFLFEYFSETQRNKGNFPGRFSGRQFSNSRSEMNVSTLELGDSALYLCASSLRTGGAMNTEAFFGQGTRLTVV.

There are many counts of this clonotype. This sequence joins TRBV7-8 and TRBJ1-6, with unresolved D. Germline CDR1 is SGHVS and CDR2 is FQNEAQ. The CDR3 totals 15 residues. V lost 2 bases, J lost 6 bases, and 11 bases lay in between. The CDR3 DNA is TGTGCCAGCAGCTTATCAACCGCAGCTAATTCACCCCTCCACTTT. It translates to CASSLSTAANSPLHF.

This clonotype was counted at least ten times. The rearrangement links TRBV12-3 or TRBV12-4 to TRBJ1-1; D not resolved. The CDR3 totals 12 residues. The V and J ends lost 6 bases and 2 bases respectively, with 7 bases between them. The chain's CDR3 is CASSITNTEAFF. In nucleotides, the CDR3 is TGTGCCAGCAGCATTACTAACACTGAAGCTTTCTTT.

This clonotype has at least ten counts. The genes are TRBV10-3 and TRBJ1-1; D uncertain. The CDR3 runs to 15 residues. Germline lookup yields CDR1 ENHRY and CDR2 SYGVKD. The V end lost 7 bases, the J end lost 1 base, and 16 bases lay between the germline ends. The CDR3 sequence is CAITSPMKGNTEAFF. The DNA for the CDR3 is TGTGCCATCACCTCACCCATGAAGGGGAACACTGAAGCTTTCTTT.

CDR3 residues: CSVGGGVAEAFF. CDR3 DNA sequence: TGCAGCGTTGGGGGGGGGGTAGCTGAAGCTTTCTTT. This sequence joins TRBV29-1 and TRBJ1-1, with a tentative D call TRBD1 (5 bases). Trimming stripped 4 bases from V and 6 bases from J, with 12 bases between. Germline values: CDR1 SQVTM, CDR2 ANQGSEA. The CDR3 has 12 amino acids.

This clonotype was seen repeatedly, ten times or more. Here the CDR3 reads CASSFRLANYNEQFF. CDR3 in DNA: TGTGCCAGCAGCTTTCGGCTAGCCAACTACAATGAGCAGTTCTTC. The V call is TRBV7-3, the J call TRBJ2-1, with TRBD2 as a possible D gene (5 bases). From germline, CDR1 is SGHTA and CDR2 FQGTGA. The CDR3 length is 15 residues. V gave up 3 bases and J gave up 3 bases, with 12 bases separating them.

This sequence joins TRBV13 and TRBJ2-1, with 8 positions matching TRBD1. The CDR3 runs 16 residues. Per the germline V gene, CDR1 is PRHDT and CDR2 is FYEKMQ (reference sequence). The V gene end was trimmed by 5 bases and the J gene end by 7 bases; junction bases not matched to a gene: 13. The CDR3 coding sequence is TGTGCCAGCAGCCCGAGGGGCCAGGGGGCGGGTAATGAGCAGTTCTTC. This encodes CASSPRGQGAGNEQFF.

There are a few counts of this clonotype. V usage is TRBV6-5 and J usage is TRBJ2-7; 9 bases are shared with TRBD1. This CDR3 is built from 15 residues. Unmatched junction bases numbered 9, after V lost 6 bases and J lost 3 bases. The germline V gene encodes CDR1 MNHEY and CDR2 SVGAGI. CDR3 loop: CASRLDRGIRYEQYF. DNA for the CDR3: TGTGCCAGCAGACTGGACAGGGGAATTCGCTACGAGCAGTACTTC.

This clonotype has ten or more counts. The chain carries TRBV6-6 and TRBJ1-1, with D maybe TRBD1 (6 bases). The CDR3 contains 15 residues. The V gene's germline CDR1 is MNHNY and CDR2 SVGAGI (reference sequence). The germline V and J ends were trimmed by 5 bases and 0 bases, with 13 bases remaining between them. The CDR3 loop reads CASSPGQPMNTEAFF. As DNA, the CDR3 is TGTGCCAGCAGTCCGGGACAACCCATGAACACTGAAGCTTTCTTT.

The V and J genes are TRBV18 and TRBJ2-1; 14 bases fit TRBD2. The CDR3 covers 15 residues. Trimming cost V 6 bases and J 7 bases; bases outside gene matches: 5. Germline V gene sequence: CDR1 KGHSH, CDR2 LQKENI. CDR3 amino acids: CASSQGTSGRNEQFF. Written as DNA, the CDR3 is TGTGCCAGCTCCCAAGGGACTAGCGGGAGAAATGAGCAGTTCTTC. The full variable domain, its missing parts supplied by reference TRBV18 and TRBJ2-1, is NAGVMQNPRHLVRRRGQEARLRCSPMKGHSHVYWYRQLPEEGLKFMVYLQKENIIDESGMPKERFSAEFPKEGPSILRIQQVVRGDSAAYFCASSQGTSGRNEQFFGPGTRLTVL.

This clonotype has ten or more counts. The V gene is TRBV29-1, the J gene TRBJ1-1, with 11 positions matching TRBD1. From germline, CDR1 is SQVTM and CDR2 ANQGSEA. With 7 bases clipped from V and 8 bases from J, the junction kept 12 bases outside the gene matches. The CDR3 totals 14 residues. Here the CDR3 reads CSGRLTGTGGEAFF. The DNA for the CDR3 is TGCAGCGGCCGACTCACCGGGACAGGGGGGGAAGCTTTCTTT.

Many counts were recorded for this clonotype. CDR3 coding DNA: TGCAGTGGCAACCGGGACGGCGTCTTCTATGGCTACACCTTC. It encodes CSGNRDGVFYGYTF. The chain recombines TRBV20-1 with TRBJ1-2, with D possibly being TRBD1 (5 bases). The CDR3 is 14 residues long. Trimming took 7 bases from V and 4 from J, leaving 19 bases between them. Germline V CDR1 and CDR2: DFQATT, SNEGSKA (reference sequence).

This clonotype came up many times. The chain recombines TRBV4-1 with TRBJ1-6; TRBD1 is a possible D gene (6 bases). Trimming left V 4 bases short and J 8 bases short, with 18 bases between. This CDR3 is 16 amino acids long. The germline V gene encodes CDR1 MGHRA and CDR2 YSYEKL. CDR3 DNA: TGCGCCAGCAGCCCCACCGCGGGGGGCCATTATTCACCCCTCCACTTT. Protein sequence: CASSPTAGGHYSPLHF.

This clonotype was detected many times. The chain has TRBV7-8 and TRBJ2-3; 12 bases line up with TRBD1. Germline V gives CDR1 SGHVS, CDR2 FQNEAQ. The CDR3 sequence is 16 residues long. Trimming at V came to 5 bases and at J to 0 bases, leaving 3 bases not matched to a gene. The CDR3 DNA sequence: TGTGCCAGCAGCCCGGGACAGGGGGCCAGCACAGATACGCAGTATTTT. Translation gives CASSPGQGASTDTQYF.

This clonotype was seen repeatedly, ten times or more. CDR3 sequence (DNA): TGTGCCAGCAGCTTAAATAGGGGGCATGGTTCACCCCTCCACTTT. Its protein product is CASSLNRGHGSPLHF. The V gene is TRBV7-9, the J gene TRBJ1-6; 7 positions agree with TRBD1. This CDR3 has 15 amino acids. The V gene end was trimmed by 2 bases and the J gene end by 9 bases; junction bases not matched to a gene: 7. Germline loops: CDR1 SEHNR, CDR2 FQNEAQ (reference sequence). Complete variable domain (other parts from reference TRBV7-9 and TRBJ1-6): DTGVSQNPRHKITKRGQNVTFRCDPISEHNRLYWYRQTLGQGPEFLTYFQNEAQLEKSRLLSDRFSAERPKGSFSTLEIQRTEQGDSAMYLCASSLNRGHGSPLHFGNGTRLTVT.

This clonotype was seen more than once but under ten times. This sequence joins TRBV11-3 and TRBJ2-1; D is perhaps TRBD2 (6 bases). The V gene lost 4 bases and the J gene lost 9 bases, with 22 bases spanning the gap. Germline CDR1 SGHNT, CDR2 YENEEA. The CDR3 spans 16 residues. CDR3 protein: CASSSTFPTIAVEQFF. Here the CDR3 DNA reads TGTGCCAGCAGCTCAACCTTCCCGACTATAGCGGTTGAGCAGTTCTTC. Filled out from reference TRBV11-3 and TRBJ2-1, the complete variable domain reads EAGVVQSPRYKIIEKKQPVAFWCNPISGHNTLYWYLQNLGQGPELLIRYENEEAVDDSQLPKDRFSAERLKGVDSTLKIQPAELGDSAVYLCASSSTFPTIAVEQFFGPGTRLTVL.

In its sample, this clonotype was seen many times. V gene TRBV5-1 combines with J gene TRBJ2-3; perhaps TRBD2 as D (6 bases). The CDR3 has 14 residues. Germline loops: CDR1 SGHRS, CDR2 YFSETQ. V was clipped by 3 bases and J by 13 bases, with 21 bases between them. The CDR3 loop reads CASSWGDSQGQEYF. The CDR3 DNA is TGCGCCAGCAGCTGGGGGGACTCGCAAGGTCAGGAGTATTTT.

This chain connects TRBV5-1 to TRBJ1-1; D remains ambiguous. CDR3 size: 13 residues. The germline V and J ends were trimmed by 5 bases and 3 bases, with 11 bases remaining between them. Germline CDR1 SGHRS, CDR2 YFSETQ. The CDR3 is CASSPHPDTEAFF. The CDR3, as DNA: TGCGCCAGCAGTCCGCACCCGGACACTGAAGCTTTCTTT.

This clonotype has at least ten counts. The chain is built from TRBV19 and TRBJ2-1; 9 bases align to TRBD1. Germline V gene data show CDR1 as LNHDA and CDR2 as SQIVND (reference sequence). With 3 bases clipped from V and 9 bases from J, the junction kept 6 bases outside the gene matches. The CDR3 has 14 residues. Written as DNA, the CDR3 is TGTGCCAGTAGTATCGTACAGGGGGCTGGTGAGCAGTTCTTC. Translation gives CASSIVQGAGEQFF.

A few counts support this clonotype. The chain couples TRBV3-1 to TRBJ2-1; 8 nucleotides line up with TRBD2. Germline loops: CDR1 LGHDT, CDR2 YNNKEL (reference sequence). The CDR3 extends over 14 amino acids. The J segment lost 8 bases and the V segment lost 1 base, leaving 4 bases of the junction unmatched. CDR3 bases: TGTGCCAGCAGCCAAGGGACTAGCTCCCATGAGCAGTTCTTC. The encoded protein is CASSQGTSSHEQFF.

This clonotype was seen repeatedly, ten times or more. The chain's CDR3 is CASSGGQSSTDTQYF. For the CDR3, the DNA is TGTGCCAGCAGTGGGGGACAGTCTAGCACAGATACGCAGTATTTT. V usage is TRBV2 and J usage is TRBJ2-3, with 7 nucleotides matching TRBD1. The CDR3 has 15 amino acids. V gave up 4 bases and J gave up 0 bases; unmatched junction bases: 4. Per germline, CDR1 SNHLY and CDR2 FYNNEI.

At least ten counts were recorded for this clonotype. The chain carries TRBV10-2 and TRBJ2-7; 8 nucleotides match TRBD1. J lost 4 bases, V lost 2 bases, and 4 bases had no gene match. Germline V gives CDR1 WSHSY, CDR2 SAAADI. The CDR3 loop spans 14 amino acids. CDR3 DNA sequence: TGCGCCAGCAGTGAGGGCAGGGGGCAGTACGAGCAGTACTTC. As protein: CASSEGRGQYEQYF.

The CDR3 here is CSVEGRAEPEAFF. CDR3 coding DNA: TGCAGCGTTGAAGGCAGGGCCGAGCCTGAAGCTTTCTTT. The J gene is TRBJ1-1, the V gene TRBV29-1; D might be TRBD1 (5 bases). Trimming left V 1 base short and J 6 bases short, with 12 bases between. This CDR3 spans 13 amino acids. Germline V gene lookup returns CDR1 SQVTM and CDR2 ANQGSEA.

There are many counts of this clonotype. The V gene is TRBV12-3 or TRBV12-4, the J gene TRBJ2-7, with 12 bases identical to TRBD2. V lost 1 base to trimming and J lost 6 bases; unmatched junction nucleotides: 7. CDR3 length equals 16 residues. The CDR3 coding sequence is TGTGCCAGCAGTTTAGACCCACTAGCGGGAGGCTTCGAGCAGTACTTC. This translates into CASSLDPLAGGFEQYF.

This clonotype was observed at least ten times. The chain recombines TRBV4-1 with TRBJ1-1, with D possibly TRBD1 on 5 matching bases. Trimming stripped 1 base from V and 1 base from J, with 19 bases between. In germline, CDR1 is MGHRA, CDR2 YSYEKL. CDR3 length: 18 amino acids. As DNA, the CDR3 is TGCGCCAGCAGCCAAGTCTCCCGGGGACCCAGGCGGAACACTGAAGCTTTCTTT. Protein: CASSQVSRGPRRNTEAFF.

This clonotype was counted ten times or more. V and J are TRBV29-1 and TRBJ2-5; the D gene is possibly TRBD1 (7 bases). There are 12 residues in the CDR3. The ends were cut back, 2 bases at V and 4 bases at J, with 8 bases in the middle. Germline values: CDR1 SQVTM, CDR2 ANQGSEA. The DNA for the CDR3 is TGCAGCGTTGAACAGGGGGGAGAGACCCAGTACTTC. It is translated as CSVEQGGETQYF.

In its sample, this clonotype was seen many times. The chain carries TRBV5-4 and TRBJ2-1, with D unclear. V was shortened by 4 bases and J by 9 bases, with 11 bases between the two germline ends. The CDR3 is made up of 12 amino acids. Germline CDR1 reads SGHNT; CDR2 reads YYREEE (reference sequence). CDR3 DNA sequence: TGTGCCAGCAGCCAGTACCGGGCTGAGCAGTTCTTC. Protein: CASSQYRAEQFF.

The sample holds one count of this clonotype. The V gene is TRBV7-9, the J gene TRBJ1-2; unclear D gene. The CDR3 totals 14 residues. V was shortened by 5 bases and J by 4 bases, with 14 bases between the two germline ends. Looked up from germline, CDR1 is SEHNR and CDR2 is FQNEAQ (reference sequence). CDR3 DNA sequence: TGTGCCAGCAGCCGCATGGGGAGGGCCTATGGCTACACCTTC. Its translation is CASSRMGRAYGYTF. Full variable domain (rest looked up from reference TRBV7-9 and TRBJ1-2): DTGVSQNPRHKITKRGQNVTFRCDPISEHNRLYWYRQTLGQGPEFLTYFQNEAQLEKSRLLSDRFSAERPKGSFSTLEIQRTEQGDSAMYLCASSRMGRAYGYTFGSGTRLTVV.

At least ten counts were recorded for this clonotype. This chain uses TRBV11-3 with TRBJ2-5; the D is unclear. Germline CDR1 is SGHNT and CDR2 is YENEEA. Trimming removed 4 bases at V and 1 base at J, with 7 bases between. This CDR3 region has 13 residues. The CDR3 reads CASSSGPQETQYF. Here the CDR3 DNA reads TGTGCCAGCAGCTCCGGACCCCAAGAGACCCAGTACTTC.

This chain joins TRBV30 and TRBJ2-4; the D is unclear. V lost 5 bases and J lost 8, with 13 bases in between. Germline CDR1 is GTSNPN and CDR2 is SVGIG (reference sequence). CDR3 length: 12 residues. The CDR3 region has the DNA TGTGCCTGGGGACCGATATTTGACATTCAGTACTTC. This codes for CAWGPIFDIQYF. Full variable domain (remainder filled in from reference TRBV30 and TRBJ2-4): SQTIHQWPATLVQPVGSPLSLECTVEGTSNPNLYWYRQAAGRGLQLLFYSVGIGQISSEVPQNLSASRPQDRQFILSSKKLLLSDSGFYLCAWGPIFDIQYFGAGTRLSVL.